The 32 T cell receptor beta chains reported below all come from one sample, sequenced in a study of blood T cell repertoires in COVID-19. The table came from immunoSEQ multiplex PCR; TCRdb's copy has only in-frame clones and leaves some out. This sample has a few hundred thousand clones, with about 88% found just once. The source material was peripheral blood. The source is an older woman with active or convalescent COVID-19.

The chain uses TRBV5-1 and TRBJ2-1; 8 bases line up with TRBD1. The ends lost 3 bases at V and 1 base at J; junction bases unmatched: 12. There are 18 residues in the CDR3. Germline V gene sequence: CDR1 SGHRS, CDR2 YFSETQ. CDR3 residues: CASSSGQITGGSYNEQFF. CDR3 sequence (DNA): TGCGCCAGCAGCTCCGGCCAAATTACAGGGGGATCCTACAATGAGCAGTTCTTC.

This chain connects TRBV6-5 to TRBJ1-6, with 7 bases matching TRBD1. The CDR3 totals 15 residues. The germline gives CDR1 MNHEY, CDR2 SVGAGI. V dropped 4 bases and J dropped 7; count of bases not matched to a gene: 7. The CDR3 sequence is CASSLTGTENSPLHF. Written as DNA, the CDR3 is TGTGCCAGCAGTTTGACAGGGACTGAAAATTCACCCCTCCACTTT.

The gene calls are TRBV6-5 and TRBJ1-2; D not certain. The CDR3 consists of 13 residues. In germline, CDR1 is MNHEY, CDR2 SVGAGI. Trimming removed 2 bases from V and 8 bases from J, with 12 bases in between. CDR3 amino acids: CASSYDTRQGYTF. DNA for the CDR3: TGTGCCAGCAGTTACGACACTCGCCAAGGCTACACCTTC.

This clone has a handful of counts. DNA for the CDR3: TGTGCCAGCAGTACTGGCGGGGAGCTGTTTTTT. Translated, it gives CASSTGGELFF. J is TRBJ2-2 and V is TRBV14; D gene ambiguous. The germline gives CDR1 SGHDN, CDR2 FVKESK. The CDR3 has 11 residues. V lost 6 bases and J 7 bases, leaving 6 bases between the germline ends.

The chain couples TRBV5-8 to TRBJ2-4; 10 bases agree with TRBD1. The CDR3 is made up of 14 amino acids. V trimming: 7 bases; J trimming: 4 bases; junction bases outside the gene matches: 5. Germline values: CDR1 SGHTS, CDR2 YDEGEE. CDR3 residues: CASGQGQGKNIQYF. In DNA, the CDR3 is TGTGCCAGCGGCCAGGGACAGGGGAAAAACATTCAGTACTTC.

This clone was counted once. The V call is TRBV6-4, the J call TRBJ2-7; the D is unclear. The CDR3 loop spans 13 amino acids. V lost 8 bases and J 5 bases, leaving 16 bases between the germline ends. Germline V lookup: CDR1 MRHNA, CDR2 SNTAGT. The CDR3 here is CASSDTPFDEQYF. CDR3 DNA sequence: TGTGCCAGCTCCGACACGCCGTTCGACGAGCAGTACTTC.

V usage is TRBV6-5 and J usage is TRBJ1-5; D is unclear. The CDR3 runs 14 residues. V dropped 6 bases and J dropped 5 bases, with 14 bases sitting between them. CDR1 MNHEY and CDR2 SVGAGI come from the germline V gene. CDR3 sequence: CASRTRGWDQPQHF. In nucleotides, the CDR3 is TGTGCCAGCAGGACCCGGGGATGGGATCAGCCCCAGCATTTT.

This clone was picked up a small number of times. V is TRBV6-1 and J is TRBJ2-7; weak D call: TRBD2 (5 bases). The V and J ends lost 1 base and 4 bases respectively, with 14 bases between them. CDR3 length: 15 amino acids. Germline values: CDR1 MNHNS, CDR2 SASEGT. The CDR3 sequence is CASSEGVTGGYEQYF. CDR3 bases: TGTGCCAGCAGTGAAGGGGTGACCGGAGGATACGAGCAGTACTTC.

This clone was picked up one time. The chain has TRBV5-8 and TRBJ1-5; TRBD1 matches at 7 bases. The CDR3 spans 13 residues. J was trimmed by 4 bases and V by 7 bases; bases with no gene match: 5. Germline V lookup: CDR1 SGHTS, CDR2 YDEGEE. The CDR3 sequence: CASQDRWNQPQHF. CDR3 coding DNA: TGTGCCAGCCAGGACAGGTGGAATCAGCCCCAGCATTTT.

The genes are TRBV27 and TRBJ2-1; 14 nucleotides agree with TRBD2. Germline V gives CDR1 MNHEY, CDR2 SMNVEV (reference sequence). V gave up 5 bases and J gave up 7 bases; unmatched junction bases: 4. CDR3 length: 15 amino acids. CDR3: CASSMTSGGANEQFF. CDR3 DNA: TGTGCCAGCAGTATGACTAGCGGGGGGGCAAATGAGCAGTTCTTC.

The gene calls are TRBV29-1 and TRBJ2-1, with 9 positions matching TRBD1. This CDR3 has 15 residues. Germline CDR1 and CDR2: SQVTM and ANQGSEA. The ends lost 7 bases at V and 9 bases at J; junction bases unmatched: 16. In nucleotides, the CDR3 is TGCAGCGCCCTAGGGACAGGGCTACCGGGGGGTGAGCAGTTCTTC. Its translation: CSALGTGLPGGEQFF.

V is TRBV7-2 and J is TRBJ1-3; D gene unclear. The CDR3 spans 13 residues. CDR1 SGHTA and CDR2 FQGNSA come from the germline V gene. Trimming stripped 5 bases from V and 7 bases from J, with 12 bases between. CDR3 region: CASSPGHGNTIYF. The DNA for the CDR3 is TGTGCCAGCAGCCCCGGCCACGGGAACACCATATATTTT. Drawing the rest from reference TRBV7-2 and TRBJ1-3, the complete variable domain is GAGVSQSPSNKVTEKGKDVELRCDPISGHTALYWYRQSLGQGLEFLIYFQGNSAPDKSGLPSDRFSAERTGGSVSTLTIQRTQQEDSAVYLCASSPGHGNTIYFGEGSWLTVV.

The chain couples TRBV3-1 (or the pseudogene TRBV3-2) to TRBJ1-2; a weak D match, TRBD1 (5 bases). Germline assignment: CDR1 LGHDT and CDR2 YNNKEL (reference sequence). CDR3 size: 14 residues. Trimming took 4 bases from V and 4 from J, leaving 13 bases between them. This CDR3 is CASSRGRVSYGYTF. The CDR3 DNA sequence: TGTGCCAGCAGCCGGGGCAGGGTCAGCTATGGCTACACCTTC.

DNA for the CDR3: TGTGCTAGTGGTTCGGGAGTCAACTATGGCTACACCTTC. Amino acids: CASGSGVNYGYTF. The genes are TRBV12-5 and TRBJ1-2; the D is unclear. Trimming left V 4 bases short and J 2 bases short, with 8 bases between. The CDR3 loop spans 13 amino acids. The germline V gene has CDR1 LGHNT and CDR2 FRNRAP.

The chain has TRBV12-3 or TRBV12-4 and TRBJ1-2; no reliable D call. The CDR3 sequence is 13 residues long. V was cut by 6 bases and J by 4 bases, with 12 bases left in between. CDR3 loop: CASSPLPLYGYTF. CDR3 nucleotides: TGTGCCAGCAGCCCACTCCCCCTCTATGGCTACACCTTC.

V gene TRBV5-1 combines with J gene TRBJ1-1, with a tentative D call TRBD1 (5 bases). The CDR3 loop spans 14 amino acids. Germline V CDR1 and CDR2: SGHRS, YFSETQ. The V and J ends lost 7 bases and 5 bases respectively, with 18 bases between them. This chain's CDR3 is CASGRGTGGTEAFF. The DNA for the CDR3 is TGCGCCAGCGGAAGAGGGACGGGGGGTACTGAAGCTTTCTTT.

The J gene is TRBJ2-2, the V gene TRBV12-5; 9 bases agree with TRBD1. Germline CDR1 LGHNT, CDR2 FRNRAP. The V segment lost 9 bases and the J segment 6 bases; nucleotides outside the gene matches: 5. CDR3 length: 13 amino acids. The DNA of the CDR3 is TGTGCTAGCAGCAGGGACAGGGCCGGGGAGCTGTTTTTT. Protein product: CASSRDRAGELFF.

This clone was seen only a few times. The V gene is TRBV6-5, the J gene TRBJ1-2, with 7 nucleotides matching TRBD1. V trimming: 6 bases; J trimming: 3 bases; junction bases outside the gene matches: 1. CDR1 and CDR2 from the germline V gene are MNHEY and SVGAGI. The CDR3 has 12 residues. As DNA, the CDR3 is TGTGCCAGCAGCACAGGGGACTATGGCTACACCTTC. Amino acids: CASSTGDYGYTF.

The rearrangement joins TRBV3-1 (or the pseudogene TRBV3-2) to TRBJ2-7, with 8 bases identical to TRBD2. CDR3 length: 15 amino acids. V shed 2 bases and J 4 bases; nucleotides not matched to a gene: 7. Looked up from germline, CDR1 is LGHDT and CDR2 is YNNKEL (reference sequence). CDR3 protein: CASSQSSGGPYEQYF. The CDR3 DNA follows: TGTGCCAGCAGCCAATCTTCGGGGGGGCCTTACGAGCAGTACTTC.

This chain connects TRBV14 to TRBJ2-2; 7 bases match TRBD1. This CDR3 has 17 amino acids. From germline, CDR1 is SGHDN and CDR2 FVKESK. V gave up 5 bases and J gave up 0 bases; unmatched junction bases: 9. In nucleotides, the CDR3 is TGTGCCAGCAGCGTCGACAGGGTACCAACGAACACCGGGGAGCTGTTTTTT. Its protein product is CASSVDRVPTNTGELFF.

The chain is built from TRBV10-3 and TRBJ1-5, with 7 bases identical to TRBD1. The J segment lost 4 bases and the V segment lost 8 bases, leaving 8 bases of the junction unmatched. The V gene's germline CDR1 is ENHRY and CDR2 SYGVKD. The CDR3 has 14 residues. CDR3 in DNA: TGTGCCATCGGTAGGACAGGAGGAAATCAGCCCCAGCATTTT. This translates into CAIGRTGGNQPQHF.

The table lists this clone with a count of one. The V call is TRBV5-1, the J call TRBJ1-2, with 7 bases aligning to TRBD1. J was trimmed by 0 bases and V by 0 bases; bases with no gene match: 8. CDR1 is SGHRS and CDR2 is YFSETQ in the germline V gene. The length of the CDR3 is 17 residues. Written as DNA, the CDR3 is TGCGCCAGCAGCTTGGGGGACAGCGGAATCACTAACTATGGCTACACCTTC. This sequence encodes CASSLGDSGITNYGYTF.

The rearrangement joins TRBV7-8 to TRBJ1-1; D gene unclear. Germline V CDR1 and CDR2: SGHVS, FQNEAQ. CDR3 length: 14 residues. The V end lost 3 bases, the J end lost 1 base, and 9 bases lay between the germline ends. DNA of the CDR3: TGTGCCAGCAGCTTTGGGCAGGAGAACACTGAAGCTTTCTTT. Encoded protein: CASSFGQENTEAFF.

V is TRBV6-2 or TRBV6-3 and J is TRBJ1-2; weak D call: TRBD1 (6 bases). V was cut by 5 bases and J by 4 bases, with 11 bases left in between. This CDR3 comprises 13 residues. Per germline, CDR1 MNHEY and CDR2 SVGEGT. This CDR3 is CASSRQASYGYTF. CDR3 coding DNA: TGTGCCAGCAGTAGACAGGCCTCCTATGGCTACACCTTC.

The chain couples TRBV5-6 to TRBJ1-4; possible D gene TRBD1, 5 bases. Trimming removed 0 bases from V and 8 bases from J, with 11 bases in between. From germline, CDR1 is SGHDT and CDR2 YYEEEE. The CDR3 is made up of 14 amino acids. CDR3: CASSLGQPGEKLFF. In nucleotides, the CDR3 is TGTGCCAGCAGCTTGGGACAGCCTGGGGAAAAACTGTTTTTT.

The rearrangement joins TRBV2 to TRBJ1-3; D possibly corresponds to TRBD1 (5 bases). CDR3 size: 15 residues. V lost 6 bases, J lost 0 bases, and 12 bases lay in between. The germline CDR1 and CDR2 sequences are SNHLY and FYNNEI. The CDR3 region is CASRGTGSSGNTIYF. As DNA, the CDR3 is TGTGCCAGCAGGGGGACTGGTTCCTCTGGAAACACCATATATTTT.

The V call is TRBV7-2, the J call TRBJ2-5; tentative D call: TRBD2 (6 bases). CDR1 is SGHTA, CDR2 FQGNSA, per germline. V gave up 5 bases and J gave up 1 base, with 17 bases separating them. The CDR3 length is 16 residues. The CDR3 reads CASSLTRGGTQETQYF. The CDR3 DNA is TGTGCCAGCAGCCTAACCCGTGGAGGGACCCAAGAGACCCAGTACTTC. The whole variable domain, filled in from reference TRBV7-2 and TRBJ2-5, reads GAGVSQSPSNKVTEKGKDVELRCDPISGHTALYWYRQSLGQGLEFLIYFQGNSAPDKSGLPSDRFSAERTGGSVSTLTIQRTQQEDSAVYLCASSLTRGGTQETQYFGPGTRLLVL.

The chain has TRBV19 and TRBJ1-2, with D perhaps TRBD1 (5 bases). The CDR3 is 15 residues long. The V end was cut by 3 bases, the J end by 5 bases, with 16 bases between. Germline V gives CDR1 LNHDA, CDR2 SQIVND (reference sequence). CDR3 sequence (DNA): TGTGCCAGTAGTATTGGAGCAGGGCCCGCTTATGGCTACACCTTC. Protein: CASSIGAGPAYGYTF. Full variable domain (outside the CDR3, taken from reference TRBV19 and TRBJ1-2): DGGITQSPKYLFRKEGQNVTLSCEQNLNHDAMYWYRQDPGQGLRLIYYSQIVNDFQKGDIAEGYSVSREKKESFPLTVTSAQKNPTAFYLCASSIGAGPAYGYTFGSGTRLTVV.

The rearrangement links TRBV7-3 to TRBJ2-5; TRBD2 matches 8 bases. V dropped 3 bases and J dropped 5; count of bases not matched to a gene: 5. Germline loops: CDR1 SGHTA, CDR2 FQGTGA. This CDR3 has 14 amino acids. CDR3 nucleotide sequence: TGTGCCAGCAGCTTCTCGGGGGGGCTTGAGACCCAGTACTTC. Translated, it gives CASSFSGGLETQYF.

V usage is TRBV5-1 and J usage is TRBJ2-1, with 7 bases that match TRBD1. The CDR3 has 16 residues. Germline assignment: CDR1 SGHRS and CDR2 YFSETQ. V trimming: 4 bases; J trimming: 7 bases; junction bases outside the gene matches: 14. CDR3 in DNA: TGCGCCAGCAGCCCTAGGGGGACAGTAGGAACAAATGAGCAGTTCTTC. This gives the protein CASSPRGTVGTNEQFF.

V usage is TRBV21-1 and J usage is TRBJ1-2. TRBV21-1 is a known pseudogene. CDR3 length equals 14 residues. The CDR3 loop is CASIAPGSSYGYTF. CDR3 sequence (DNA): TGTGCCAGCATCGCGCCCGGGAGTTCCTATGGCTACACCTTC.

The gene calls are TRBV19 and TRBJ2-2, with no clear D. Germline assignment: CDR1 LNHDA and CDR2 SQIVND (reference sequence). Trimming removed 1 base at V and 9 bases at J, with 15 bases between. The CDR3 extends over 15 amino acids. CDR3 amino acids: CASSIGPPGFRELFF. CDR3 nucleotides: TGTGCCAGTAGTATAGGTCCCCCCGGTTTCCGGGAGCTGTTTTTT.